Sequencing of this T cell receptor beta chain was carried out in a study of regulatory T cells in long-lasting Graves disease. With iRepertoire HTBI primers and Arm-PCR of CDR3 regions, TCR beta libraries were built. Each CDR3 protein is one row after TCRdb ran MiXCR on the multiplex PCR reads. Of about 300,000 distinct CDR3 sequences in the sample, more than 15% were seen once. The time point: newly diagnosed GD, antithyroid drugs for less than 3 months. Construction of the TCR library relied on RNA isolated from PBMCs. Germline-derived CDR1 and CDR2 are SGHKS and YYEKEE (reference sequence). The germline V and J ends were trimmed by 3 bases and 0 bases, with 10 bases remaining between them. This CDR3 is built from 15 residues.

The V call is TRBV5-5, the J call TRBJ1-3; D might be TRBD1 (5 bases). The receptor comes from a female donor with Graves disease. Sequenced material: peripheral blood mononuclear cells (PBMCs), taken at new diagnosis, from a patient treated with antithyroid drugs. The DNA of the CDR3 is TGTGCCAGCAGCTCTTACAGGTTCTCTGGAAACACCATATATTTT. Its protein is CASSSYRFSGNTIYF.